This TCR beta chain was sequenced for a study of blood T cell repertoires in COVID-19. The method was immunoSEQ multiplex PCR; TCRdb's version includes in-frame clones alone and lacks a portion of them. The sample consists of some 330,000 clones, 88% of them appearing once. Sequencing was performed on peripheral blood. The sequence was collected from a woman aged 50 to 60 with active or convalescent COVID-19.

The CDR3, as DNA: TGTGCCAGCAGATGGGATACAGGGGTAGGCCAAGAGACCCAGTACTTC. Encoded protein: CASRWDTGVGQETQYF. The chain is built from TRBV28 and TRBJ2-5; 7 positions agree with TRBD1. The CDR3 sequence is 16 residues long. Germline trimming cut 6 bases from V and 1 base from J; bases unmatched to any gene: 11. CDR1 is MDHEN, CDR2 SYDVKM, per germline.